This TCR beta chain derives from a study of blood T cells in healthy people across ages. Notes on the study in general: Long-lived donors carried more naive CD4+ cells and greater diversity than aged donors. Calculation of diversity from one million T cells yielded estimates considered to be underestimates.

Per sample, extraction of total RNA gave at least 5 micrograms in every case. Comments on this clonotype: Its target is not known.

A sample-barcoded 5' primer and a J-beta primer mix were used in a second PCR of about 7 to 12 cycles. TCRdb re-derived calls from the 5' RACE reads in MiXCR, one entry per CDR3 protein. This table has roughly 1,800,000 distinct CDR3 sequences, around 48% appearing once. V lost 0 bases to trimming and J lost 5 bases; unmatched junction nucleotides: 13. Germline V gene sequence: CDR1 MNHEY, CDR2 SVGEGT. This CDR3 has 18 amino acids. The sample comprised blood. V usage is TRBV6-2 or TRBV6-3 and J usage is TRBJ2-1; 7 bases are shared with TRBD2. The origin of this receptor is a woman between 40 and 50 years old in good health. CDR3 sequence reads: CASSYSSKEGTIHNEQFF. CDR3 bases: TGTGCCAGCAGTTACTCGAGTAAGGAGGGGACTATCCACAATGAGCAGTTCTTC.